The rows below give T cell receptor beta chains drawn from one sample of a study of vaccination effects on CD4 cells after COVID-19. For these TCRs, the target antigens are not known. Assay: immunoSEQ multiplex PCR; the TCRdb copy retains only in-frame clones and omits some. Here the sample spans about 20,000 clones, around 76% being singletons. Sequencing was performed on CD4+ T cells from PBMCs cultured with HCoV-NL63 spike peptides, taken before COVID-19 vaccination. These receptors came from a human donor who received a COVID-19 vaccine. CDR3s include the opening cysteine and the closing phenylalanine or tryptophan. The D gene is left open where the match is weak. Expanded clones are given a class, and other clones once, few, many or no size at all.

abundance: -; j_gene: TRBJ2-3; v_gene: TRBV19; d_gene: -; CDR3aa: CASSIPLGYDTQYF; CDR3nt: TGTGCCAGTAGTATCCCCCTCGGATATGATACGCAGTATTTT
abundance: once; j_gene: TRBJ2-7; v_gene: TRBV25-1; d_gene: TRBD2; CDR3aa: CASSVAGGYEQYF; CDR3nt: TGTGCCAGCAGTGTAGCGGGAGGTTACGAGCAGTACTTC
abundance: -; j_gene: TRBJ1-4; v_gene: TRBV5-1; d_gene: -; CDR3aa: CASSAVMDRNATNEKLFF; CDR3nt: TGCGCCAGCAGCGCCGTGATGGACAGAAATGCAACTAATGAAAAACTGTTTTTT
abundance: -; j_gene: TRBJ2-7; v_gene: TRBV5-1; d_gene: -; CDR3aa: CASSSSTPYEQYF; CDR3nt: TGCGCCAGCAGCTCATCGACCCCCTACGAGCAGTACTTC
abundance: -; j_gene: TRBJ2-3; v_gene: TRBV6-4; d_gene: -; CDR3aa: CASSDPKSTDTQYF; CDR3nt: TGTGCCAGCAGTGACCCGAAGAGCACAGATACGCAGTATTTT
abundance: few; j_gene: TRBJ2-1; v_gene: TRBV6-2/TRBV6-3; d_gene: -; CDR3aa: CASSYIPLLAWNEQFF; CDR3nt: TGTGCCAGCAGTTACATCCCCCTACTAGCTTGGAATGAGCAGTTCTTC
abundance: -; j_gene: TRBJ2-1; v_gene: TRBV6-5; d_gene: TRBD2; CDR3aa: CASSYRGLATYNEQFF; CDR3nt: TGTGCCAGCAGTTACAGAGGACTAGCTACCTACAATGAGCAGTTCTTC
abundance: -; j_gene: TRBJ2-7; v_gene: TRBV18; d_gene: -; CDR3aa: CASSPLESFSYEQYF; CDR3nt: TGTGCCAGCTCACCTTTGGAGAGTTTCTCCTACGAGCAGTACTTC
abundance: -; j_gene: TRBJ2-5; v_gene: TRBV2; d_gene: -; CDR3aa: CASSVERETQYF; CDR3nt: TGTGCCAGCAGTGTAGAACGAGAGACCCAGTACTTC
abundance: -; j_gene: TRBJ1-1; v_gene: TRBV15; d_gene: -; CDR3aa: CATSRGGNTEAFF; CDR3nt: TGTGCCACCAGCAGGGGGGGGAACACTGAAGCTTTCTTT
abundance: -; j_gene: TRBJ1-1; v_gene: TRBV6-5; d_gene: -; CDR3aa: CASSLELNTEAFF; CDR3nt: TGTGCCAGCAGCCTAGAGTTGAACACTGAAGCTTTCTTT
abundance: once; j_gene: TRBJ1-3; v_gene: TRBV6-5; d_gene: -; CDR3aa: CASTQSSGNTIYF; CDR3nt: TGTGCCAGCACTCAAAGCTCTGGAAACACCATATATTTT
abundance: -; j_gene: TRBJ2-2; v_gene: TRBV20-1; d_gene: -; CDR3aa: CSASRQLNTGELFF; CDR3nt: TGCAGTGCTAGTCGGCAGCTAAACACCGGGGAGCTGTTTTTT
abundance: -; j_gene: TRBJ2-1; v_gene: TRBV24-1; d_gene: -; CDR3aa: CATSDRAGNEQFF; CDR3nt: TGTGCCACCAGTGATCGGGCCGGCAATGAGCAGTTCTTC
abundance: once; j_gene: TRBJ1-5; v_gene: TRBV15; d_gene: -; CDR3aa: CATTPGDGNQPQHF; CDR3nt: TGTGCCACCACCCCAGGAGACGGGAATCAGCCCCAGCATTTT
abundance: -; j_gene: TRBJ1-6; v_gene: TRBV28; d_gene: TRBD1; CDR3aa: CASKAGGYYNSPLHF; CDR3nt: TGTGCCAGCAAGGCAGGGGGCTACTATAATTCACCCCTCCACTTT
abundance: -; j_gene: TRBJ2-3; v_gene: TRBV9; d_gene: TRBD2; CDR3aa: CASSAGTRSTDTQYF; CDR3nt: TGTGCCAGCAGCGCGGGGACTAGAAGCACAGATACGCAGTATTTT
abundance: -; j_gene: TRBJ2-3; v_gene: TRBV2; d_gene: TRBD2; CDR3aa: CASSSTSGRGDTQYF; CDR3nt: TGTGCCAGCAGTTCCACTAGCGGGAGGGGGGATACGCAGTATTTT
abundance: -; j_gene: TRBJ2-7; v_gene: TRBV19; d_gene: -; CDR3aa: CASSTRMGYEQYF; CDR3nt: TGTGCCAGTAGTACCCGGATGGGCTACGAGCAGTACTTC
abundance: -; j_gene: TRBJ1-5; v_gene: TRBV19; d_gene: TRBD1; CDR3aa: CASRETGLVLNNQPQHF; CDR3nt: TGTGCCAGTAGGGAGACAGGGTTGGTTCTTAACAATCAGCCCCAGCATTTT
abundance: -; j_gene: TRBJ2-3; v_gene: TRBV6-2/TRBV6-3; d_gene: TRBD1; CDR3aa: CASSEDRVKDTQYF; CDR3nt: TGTGCCAGCAGTGAGGACAGGGTGAAAGATACGCAGTATTTT
abundance: -; j_gene: TRBJ2-1; v_gene: TRBV3-1/TRBV3-2; d_gene: TRBD2; CDR3aa: CASSQGLAGGSNEQFF; CDR3nt: TGTGCCAGCAGCCAGGGACTAGCGGGGGGGTCCAATGAGCAGTTCTTC
abundance: -; j_gene: TRBJ2-3; v_gene: TRBV19; d_gene: TRBD2; CDR3aa: CASSIRTSGTIDTQYF; CDR3nt: TGTGCCAGTAGTATTAGGACTAGCGGGACGATAGATACGCAGTATTTT
abundance: -; j_gene: TRBJ1-2; v_gene: TRBV15; d_gene: TRBD1; CDR3aa: CATSRDSRTGGRYTF; CDR3nt: TGTGCCACCAGCAGAGATAGTCGGACAGGGGGGCGCTACACCTTC
abundance: -; j_gene: TRBJ1-3; v_gene: TRBV30; d_gene: TRBD1; CDR3aa: CAWTGGANTIYF; CDR3nt: TGTGCCTGGACAGGGGGCGCGAACACCATATATTTT
abundance: -; j_gene: TRBJ2-2; v_gene: TRBV3-1/TRBV3-2; d_gene: -; CDR3aa: CASSPLSGHGELFF; CDR3nt: TGTGCCAGCAGCCCCCTGAGCGGCCACGGGGAGCTGTTTTTT
abundance: -; j_gene: TRBJ2-7; v_gene: TRBV6-5; d_gene: TRBD2; CDR3aa: CASKVSGMYEQYF; CDR3nt: TGTGCCAGCAAGGTTAGCGGGATGTACGAGCAGTACTTC
abundance: -; j_gene: TRBJ1-2; v_gene: TRBV3-1/TRBV3-2; d_gene: -; CDR3aa: CASSQGNRAAVGGYTF; CDR3nt: TGTGCCAGCAGCCAGGGAAACAGGGCTGCGGTCGGAGGCTACACCTTC
abundance: once; j_gene: TRBJ1-2; v_gene: TRBV29-1; d_gene: -; CDR3aa: CSVDPTVNRYGYTF; CDR3nt: TGCAGCGTTGACCCGACAGTAAATCGCTATGGCTACACCTTC
abundance: -; j_gene: TRBJ2-3; v_gene: TRBV5-8; d_gene: -; CDR3aa: CASSITSTDTQYF; CDR3nt: TGTGCCAGCAGCATAACTAGCACAGATACGCAGTATTTT
abundance: -; j_gene: TRBJ2-3; v_gene: TRBV7-9; d_gene: TRBD2; CDR3aa: CASSSTSGGLTDTQYF; CDR3nt: TGTGCCAGCAGCTCTACTAGCGGGGGCCTCACAGATACGCAGTATTTT
abundance: -; j_gene: TRBJ1-1; v_gene: TRBV2; d_gene: -; CDR3aa: CASRGPGLQGSTEAFF; CDR3nt: TGTGCCAGCAGGGGCCCGGGTTTGCAGGGCTCCACTGAAGCTTTCTTT
abundance: -; j_gene: TRBJ1-4; v_gene: TRBV11-2; d_gene: -; CDR3aa: CASSGAGREKLFF; CDR3nt: TGTGCCAGCAGTGGCGCAGGGCGAGAAAAACTGTTTTTT
abundance: -; j_gene: TRBJ1-5; v_gene: TRBV10-2; d_gene: TRBD1; CDR3aa: CASSLPGQGNQPQHF; CDR3nt: TGCGCCAGCAGTTTACCGGGACAGGGAAATCAGCCCCAGCATTTT
abundance: -; j_gene: TRBJ1-2; v_gene: TRBV6-6; d_gene: TRBD1; CDR3aa: CASRLDRVVGYTF; CDR3nt: TGTGCCAGCAGACTCGACAGGGTGGTTGGCTACACCTTC
abundance: few; j_gene: TRBJ1-1; v_gene: TRBV19; d_gene: TRBD1; CDR3aa: CASSIDGYRGSEVWNTEAFF; CDR3nt: TGTGCCAGTAGTATAGATGGATACAGGGGTTCGGAAGTTTGGAACACTGAAGCTTTCTTT
abundance: -; j_gene: TRBJ2-2; v_gene: TRBV10-3; d_gene: -; CDR3aa: CAISGGALTGELFF; CDR3nt: TGTGCCATCAGTGGCGGGGCCCTCACCGGGGAGCTGTTTTTT
abundance: once; j_gene: TRBJ2-7; v_gene: TRBV14; d_gene: -; CDR3aa: CASSQDLGTEQYF; CDR3nt: TGTGCCAGCAGCCAAGATCTGGGGACCGAGCAGTACTTC
abundance: -; j_gene: TRBJ2-6; v_gene: TRBV5-1; d_gene: TRBD2; CDR3aa: CASSLPGLEGTGANVLTF; CDR3nt: TGCGCCAGCAGCTTACCGGGACTAGAGGGTACTGGGGCCAACGTCCTGACTTTC
abundance: -; j_gene: TRBJ2-7; v_gene: TRBV14; d_gene: -; CDR3aa: CASSQGSGVLYEQYF; CDR3nt: TGTGCCAGCAGCCAAGGGTCTGGAGTCCTCTACGAGCAGTACTTC
abundance: -; j_gene: TRBJ2-3; v_gene: TRBV5-1; d_gene: TRBD1; CDR3aa: CATRTGVVTDTQYF; CDR3nt: TGCGCCACCCGGACAGGGGTTGTCACAGATACGCAGTATTTT
abundance: -; j_gene: TRBJ2-2; v_gene: TRBV12-5; d_gene: -; CDR3aa: CASGLVSSRVWGTGELFF; CDR3nt: TGTGCTAGTGGTTTGGTAAGCTCTCGCGTGTGGGGCACCGGGGAGCTGTTTTTT
abundance: once; j_gene: TRBJ1-1; v_gene: TRBV5-6; d_gene: -; CDR3aa: CASSYMDRTVNTEAFF; CDR3nt: TGTGCCAGCAGCTACATGGATAGGACAGTGAACACTGAAGCTTTCTTT
abundance: -; j_gene: TRBJ2-7; v_gene: TRBV5-1; d_gene: TRBD2; CDR3aa: CASSPRTSGSYEQYF; CDR3nt: TGCGCCAGCAGCCCTCGGACTAGCGGGAGCTACGAGCAGTACTTC
abundance: -; j_gene: TRBJ1-1; v_gene: TRBV12-3/TRBV12-4; d_gene: TRBD1; CDR3aa: CASGRGSGTEAFF; CDR3nt: TGTGCCAGCGGCAGGGGGTCTGGCACTGAAGCTTTCTTT
abundance: -; j_gene: TRBJ2-7; v_gene: TRBV6-5; d_gene: TRBD2; CDR3aa: CASSSPGGPYYEQYF; CDR3nt: TGTGCCAGCAGTTCACCGGGGGGGCCCTACTACGAGCAGTACTTC
abundance: -; j_gene: TRBJ1-5; v_gene: TRBV2; d_gene: -; CDR3aa: CASSEVQANQPQHF; CDR3nt: TGTGCCAGCAGTGAAGTTCAGGCAAATCAGCCCCAGCATTTT
abundance: -; j_gene: TRBJ1-5; v_gene: TRBV3-1/TRBV3-2; d_gene: -; CDR3aa: CASSQDSTNQPQHF; CDR3nt: TGTGCCAGCAGCCAAGACAGTACTAATCAGCCCCAGCATTTT
abundance: -; j_gene: TRBJ2-4; v_gene: TRBV6-1; d_gene: -; CDR3aa: CASSEDRASSKNIQYF; CDR3nt: TGTGCCAGCAGTGAAGATCGGGCTAGTTCCAAAAACATTCAGTACTTC
abundance: -; j_gene: TRBJ2-1; v_gene: TRBV2; d_gene: -; CDR3aa: CASSHDYNEQFF; CDR3nt: TGTGCCAGCAGCCACGACTACAATGAGCAGTTCTTC
abundance: -; j_gene: TRBJ2-2; v_gene: TRBV7-2; d_gene: -; CDR3aa: CASSLETDRELFF; CDR3nt: TGTGCCAGCAGCTTAGAAACGGATCGGGAGCTGTTTTTT